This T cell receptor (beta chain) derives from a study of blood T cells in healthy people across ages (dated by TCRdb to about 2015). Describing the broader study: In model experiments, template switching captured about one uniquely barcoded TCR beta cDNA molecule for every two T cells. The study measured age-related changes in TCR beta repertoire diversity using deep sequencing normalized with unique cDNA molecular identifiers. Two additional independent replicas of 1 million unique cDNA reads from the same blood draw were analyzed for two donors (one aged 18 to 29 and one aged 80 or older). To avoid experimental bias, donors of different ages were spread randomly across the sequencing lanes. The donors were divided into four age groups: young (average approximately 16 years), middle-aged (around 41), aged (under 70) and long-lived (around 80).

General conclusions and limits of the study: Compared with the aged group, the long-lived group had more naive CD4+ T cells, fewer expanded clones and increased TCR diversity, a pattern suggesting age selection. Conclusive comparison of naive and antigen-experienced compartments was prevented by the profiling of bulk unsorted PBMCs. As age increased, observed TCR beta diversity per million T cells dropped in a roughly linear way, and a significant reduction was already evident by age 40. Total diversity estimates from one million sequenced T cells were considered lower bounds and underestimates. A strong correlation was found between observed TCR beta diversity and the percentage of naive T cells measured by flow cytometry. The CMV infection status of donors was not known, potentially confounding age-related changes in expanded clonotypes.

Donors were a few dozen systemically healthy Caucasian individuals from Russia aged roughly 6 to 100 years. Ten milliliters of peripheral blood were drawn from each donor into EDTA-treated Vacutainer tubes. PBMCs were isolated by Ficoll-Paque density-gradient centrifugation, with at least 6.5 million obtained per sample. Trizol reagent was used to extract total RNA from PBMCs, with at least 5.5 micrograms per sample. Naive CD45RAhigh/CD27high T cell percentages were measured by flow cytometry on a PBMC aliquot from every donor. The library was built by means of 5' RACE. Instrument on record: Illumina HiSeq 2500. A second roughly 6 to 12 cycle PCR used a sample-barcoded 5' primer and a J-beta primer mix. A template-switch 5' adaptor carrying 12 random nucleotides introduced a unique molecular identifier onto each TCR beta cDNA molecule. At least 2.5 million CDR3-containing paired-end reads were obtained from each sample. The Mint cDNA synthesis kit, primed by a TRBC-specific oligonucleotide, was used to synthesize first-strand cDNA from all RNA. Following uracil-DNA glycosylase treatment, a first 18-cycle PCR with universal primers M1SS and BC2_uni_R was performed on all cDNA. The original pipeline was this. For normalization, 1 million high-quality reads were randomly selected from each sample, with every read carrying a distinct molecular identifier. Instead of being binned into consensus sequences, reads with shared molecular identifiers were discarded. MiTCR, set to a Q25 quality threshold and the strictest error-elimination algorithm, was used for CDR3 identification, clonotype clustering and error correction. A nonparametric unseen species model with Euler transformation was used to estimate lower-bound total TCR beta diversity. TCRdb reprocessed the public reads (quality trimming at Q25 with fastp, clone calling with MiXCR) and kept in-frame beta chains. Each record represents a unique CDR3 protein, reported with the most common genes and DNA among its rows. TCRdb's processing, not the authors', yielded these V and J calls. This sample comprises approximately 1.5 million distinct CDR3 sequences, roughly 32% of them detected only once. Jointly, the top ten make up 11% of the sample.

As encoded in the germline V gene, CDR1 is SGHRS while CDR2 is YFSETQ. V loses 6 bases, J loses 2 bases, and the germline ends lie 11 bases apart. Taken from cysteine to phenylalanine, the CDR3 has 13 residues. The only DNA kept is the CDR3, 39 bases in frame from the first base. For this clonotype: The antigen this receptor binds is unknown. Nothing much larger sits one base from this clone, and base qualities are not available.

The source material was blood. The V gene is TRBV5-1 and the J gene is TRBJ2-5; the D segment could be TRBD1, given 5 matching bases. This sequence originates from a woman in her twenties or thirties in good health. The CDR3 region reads CASTQPGQETQYF. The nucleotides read TGCGCCAGCACCCAGCCAGGGCAAGAGACCCAGTACTTC.